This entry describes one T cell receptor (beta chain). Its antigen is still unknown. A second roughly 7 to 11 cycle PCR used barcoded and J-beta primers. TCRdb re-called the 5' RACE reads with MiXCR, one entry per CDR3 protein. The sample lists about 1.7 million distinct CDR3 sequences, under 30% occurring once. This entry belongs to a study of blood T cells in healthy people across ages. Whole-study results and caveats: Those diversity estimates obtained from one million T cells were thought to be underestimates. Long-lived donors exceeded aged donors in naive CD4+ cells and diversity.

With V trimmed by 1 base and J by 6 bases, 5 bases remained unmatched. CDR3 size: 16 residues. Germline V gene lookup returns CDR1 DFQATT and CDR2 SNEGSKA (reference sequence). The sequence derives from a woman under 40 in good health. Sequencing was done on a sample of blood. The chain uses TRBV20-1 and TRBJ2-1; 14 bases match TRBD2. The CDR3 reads CSARVPGLAGVNEQFF. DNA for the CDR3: TGCAGTGCTAGAGTGCCGGGACTAGCGGGAGTCAATGAGCAGTTCTTC.